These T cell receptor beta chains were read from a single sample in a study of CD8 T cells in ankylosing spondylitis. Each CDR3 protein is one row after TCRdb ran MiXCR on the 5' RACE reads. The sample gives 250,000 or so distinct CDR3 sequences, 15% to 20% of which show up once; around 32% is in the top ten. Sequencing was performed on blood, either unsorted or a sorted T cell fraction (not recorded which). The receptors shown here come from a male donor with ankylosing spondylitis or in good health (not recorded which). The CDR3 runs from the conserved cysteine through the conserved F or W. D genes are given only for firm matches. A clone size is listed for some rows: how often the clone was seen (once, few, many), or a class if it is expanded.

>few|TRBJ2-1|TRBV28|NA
TGTGCCACCAGTATAAGTCAGTACAATGAGCAGTTCTTC
CATSISQYNEQFF
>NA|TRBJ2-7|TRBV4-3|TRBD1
TGCGCCAGCAGCCAAGAAGGGACAGGGTTCTACGAGCAGTACTTC
CASSQEGTGFYEQYF
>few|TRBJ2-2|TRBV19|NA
TGTGCCAGTACGGGAATGGGCGGGGAGCTGTTTTTT
CASTGMGGELFF
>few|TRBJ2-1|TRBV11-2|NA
TGTGCCAGCAGCTTAATCAGCGTCTCCTACAATGAGCAGTTCTTC
CASSLISVSYNEQFF
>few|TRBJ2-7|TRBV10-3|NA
TGTGCCATCAGTGAGCCAACAGGGACCTTCAAGGAGCAGTACTTC
CAISEPTGTFKEQYF
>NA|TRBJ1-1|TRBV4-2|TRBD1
TGTGCCAGCAGCCATGAGGGACAGCGATCGGAAGCTTTCTTT
CASSHEGQRSEAFF
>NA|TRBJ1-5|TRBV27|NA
TGTGCCAGCAGCCTTGAACAGGGTGGCCAGCCCCAGCATTTT
CASSLEQGGQPQHF
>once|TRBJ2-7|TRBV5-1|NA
TGCGCCAGCAGCCCCCTTGGGTCCAGCTCCTACGAGCAGTACTTC
CASSPLGSSSYEQYF
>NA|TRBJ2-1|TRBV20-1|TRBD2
TGCAGTGCGCGAGCCAGCGGGAGAGCGAGCTCCTACAATGAGCAGTTCTTC
CSARASGRASSYNEQFF
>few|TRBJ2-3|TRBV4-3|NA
TGCGCCAGCAGCCAAGTCTGGTCGACGCGCACGCAGTATTTT
CASSQVWSTRTQYF
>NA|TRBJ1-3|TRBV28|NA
TGTGCCAGCAGTTTTAGACAGGTTGGAAACACCATATATTTT
CASSFRQVGNTIYF
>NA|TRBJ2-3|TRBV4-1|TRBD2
TGCGCCAGCAGCCAGCCGGGACTAGCGGAAGATACGCAGTATTTT
CASSQPGLAEDTQYF
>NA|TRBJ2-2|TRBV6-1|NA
TGTGCCAGCAGTGACCGGGTAGCGGCGAACACCGGGGAGCTGTTTTTT
CASSDRVAANTGELFF
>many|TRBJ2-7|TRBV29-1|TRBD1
TGCAGCGTTGAAGTTGGGACAGGGGCCTACGAGCAGTACTTC
CSVEVGTGAYEQYF
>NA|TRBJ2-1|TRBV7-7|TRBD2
TGTGCTAGCAGCCAATGGGGGGGGGAGCAGTTCTTC
CASSQWGGEQFF
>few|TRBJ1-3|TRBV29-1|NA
TGCAGCGTTGTTTTAGAGCCGGGAAGCCGCTCTGGAAACACCATATATTTT
CSVVLEPGSRSGNTIYF
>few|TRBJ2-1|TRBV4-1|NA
TGCGCCAGCAGCCAAGGCGTAGACCCCTACAATGAGCAGTTCTTC
CASSQGVDPYNEQFF
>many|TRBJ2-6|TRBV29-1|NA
TGCAGCGTAGCCCTGGATGGGGCCAACGTCCTGACTTTC
CSVALDGANVLTF
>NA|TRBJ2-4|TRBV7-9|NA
TGTGCCAGCGGAGAAGGGGGTATCGGCAAAAACATTCAGTACTTC
CASGEGGIGKNIQYF
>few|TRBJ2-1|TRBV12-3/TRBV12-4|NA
TGTGCCAGCAGTCCCCTCGGAGAGGGTTGGGGAAATGAGCAGTTCTTC
CASSPLGEGWGNEQFF
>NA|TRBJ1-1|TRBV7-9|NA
TGTGCCAGCAGCTTAGGCCGGCAAATCTACACTGAAGCTTTCTTT
CASSLGRQIYTEAFF
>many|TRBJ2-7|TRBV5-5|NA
TGTGCCAGCAGCTTCCCCCCCGGCGAGCAGTACTTC
CASSFPPGEQYF
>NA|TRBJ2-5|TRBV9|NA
TGTGCCAGCAGCGTAGGAATCGGGAGCTCGGTTGACACCCAGTACTTC
CASSVGIGSSVDTQYF
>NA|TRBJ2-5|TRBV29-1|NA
TGCAGCGTTGCTGGGTCAAACCAAGAGACCCAGTACTTC
CSVAGSNQETQYF
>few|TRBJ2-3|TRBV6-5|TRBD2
TGTGCCAGCAGTTACATCCGGGAGGGCCAAGTGGGCACAGATACGCAGTATTTT
CASSYIREGQVGTDTQYF
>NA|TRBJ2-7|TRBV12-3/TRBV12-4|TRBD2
TGTGCCAGCAGTTTTTACAACCCTAGCGGGATTTACGAGCAGTACTTC
CASSFYNPSGIYEQYF
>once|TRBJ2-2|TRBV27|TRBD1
TGTGCCAGCAGTTTCTGGACAGGGGGTTTGACCGGGGAGCTGTTTTTT
CASSFWTGGLTGELFF
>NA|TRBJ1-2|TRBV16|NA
TGTGCCAGCAGCCCGTATTTGAACTATGGCTACACCTTC
CASSPYLNYGYTF
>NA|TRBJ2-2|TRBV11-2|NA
TGTGCCAGCAGCGTACAGGACGACGGGGAGCTGTTTTTT
CASSVQDDGELFF
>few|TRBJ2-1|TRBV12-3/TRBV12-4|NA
TGTGCCAGCAGCCCGGGACTTCCTGGTGGGCAGTTCTTC
CASSPGLPGGQFF
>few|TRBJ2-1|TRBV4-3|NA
TGCGCCAGCAGCCAAGATTTTCGTATGGGTGAGGAGCAGTTCTTC
CASSQDFRMGEEQFF